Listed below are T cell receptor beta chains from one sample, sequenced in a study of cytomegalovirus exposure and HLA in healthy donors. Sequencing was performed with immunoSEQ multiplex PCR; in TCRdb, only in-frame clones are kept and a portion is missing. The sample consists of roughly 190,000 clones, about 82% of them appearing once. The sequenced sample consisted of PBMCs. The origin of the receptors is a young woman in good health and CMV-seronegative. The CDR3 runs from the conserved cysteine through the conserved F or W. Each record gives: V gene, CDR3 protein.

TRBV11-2	CASSTGTPFLSSEQYF
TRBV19	CASSMMGAVPAGYTF
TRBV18	CASSPAQGAEEQYF
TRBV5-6	CASSVQQGAGQPQHF
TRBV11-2	CASSLAGQEAYEQYF
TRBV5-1	CASHLGQGGSGVTEAFF
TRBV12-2	CASPREVLNEQFF
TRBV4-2	CASSQEAENTEAFF
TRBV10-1	CASSAGRRAYEQYF
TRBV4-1	CASSQVGRDRGNTEAFF
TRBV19	CASSIRWRGTSGSNGHEQYF
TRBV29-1	CSVPGTGGYEQYF